Listed here is a single T cell receptor (beta chain). Its specific antigen is unknown. Per-base quality was not reported, and no clone a single base away is much larger than it. Using the deep immunoSEQ assay, multiplex PCR amplified TCR CDR3 regions from genomic DNA. For each cell subset, the extracted genomic DNA was distributed evenly across all wells of several immunoSEQ 96-well plates, and each plate served as one replicate. For sorted subsets, each replicate PCR was loaded with about 0.2 ug genomic DNA, equivalent to some 27,000 T cell genomes. Purified libraries were quantified with a Qubit 3.0 fluorometer, sized on a Bioanalyzer 2100, and re-quantified with the KAPA Library Quantification kit. Every immunoSEQ 96-well plate was sequenced on a separate single-read 150-cycle Illumina NextSeq 550 flow cell. On the study's bioinformatics: Because only junctional sequences without quality scores were contained in the immunoSEQ output, filtering matching that applied to full-length reads could not be performed. Sequences were annotated with PyIR, a Python wrapper for IgBLAST v1.9, using IMGT germline references to assign V/J genes and CDR3. Any read was removed if the V/J assignment was weak (E-value above 1e-6), the CDR3 was missing, or the read contained stop codons, out-of-frame junctions, or ambiguous translated residues. A V3J clonotype was defined by an identical inferred V gene, J gene, and CDR3 amino acid sequence. Percentage overlap between repertoires was calculated by dividing the number of shared unique clonotypes by the size of the smaller repertoire. RTK rarefaction, the Chao1 estimator, and Recon v2.1 estimates of unobserved clonotypes were used to assess repertoire richness. OLGA was used to compute generation probabilities for all TCRbeta clonotypes that the gDNA method yielded from a handful of donors. TCRdb obtained this table from immuneACCESS and retained in-frame rearrangements with V and J assigned. These tables miss some clones; where compared with another copy, unresolved V genes account for less than half of the shortfall, and the remainder is unexplained. D and trimming were read from the DNA, whereas the V and J calls and clone size are those reported in that table. This sample has under 2,000,000 clones in its table, and over 85% of those were observed once. Less than 1.5% of the sample is in the top ten clones.

This entry belongs to a study of shared clonotypes between healthy human individuals (TCRdb year 2020). In the study overall: A couple of women and three men aged 18 to 49 years were included in the cohort. For each donor, three plates each were used for CD4 naive and CD4 memory, two plates were used for CD8 naive, and one plate was used for CD8 memory. The study deeply sequenced blood TCR repertoires of about 5 healthy adults to estimate repertoire size and the extent of clonotype sharing between individuals. To increase sequencing depth and limit assay-specific biases, TCR repertoire library preparation and sequencing were carried out by different laboratories using diverse techniques. Between about 0.9 and 8.9 billion PBMCs per donor were obtained by leukapheresis.

Broad study findings and their caveats: Because the study included a small number of donors, the genetic and exposure-history diversity represented was limited. Compared with non-shared clonotypes, clonotypes shared by all four sorted-subset donors had higher generation probabilities. Sampling was restricted to blood, and TCR repertoires in tissues likely differ from the TCR repertoires found in blood. Pairwise subsampling indicated that sequencing depth was expected to affect the degree of clonotype sharing among donors. Rarefaction of sorted-subset datasets indicated incomplete sequencing despite the large sequencing depth. When several donors were compared, the shared fraction of clonotypes was 5% to 6.5% for naive CD4, 3.5% to 4% for naive CD8, 2% to 2.5% for memory CD4, and around 0.37% for memory CD8. Estimated clonotype richness was generally larger for naive than for memory subsets.

The germline V gene (reference sequence) gives CDR1 as MNHNY and CDR2 as SVGAGI. The CDR3 sequence holds 11 residues, the cysteine and phenylalanine included. Only the CDR3 DNA stays, 33 bases, in frame from base 1. V is cut by 4 bases and J by 4 bases, and the space between the germline ends is 3 bases. CD8 naive samples were CD45RO-negative cells positively selected for CCR7, giving a CD45RA+CCR7+ population that excluded TemRA cells. The donors were healthy, HIV-negative adults who had no recently reported acute infections or vaccinations. Only Caucasian adults living in Nashville, Tennessee, USA were represented among the donors. Blood was collected by leukapheresis, and PBMCs were isolated by Ficoll-Histopaque density gradient centrifugation and then cryopreserved in liquid nitrogen vapor phase. Purity and quantity of every magnetically sorted T cell population were checked by analytical flow cytometry. Genomic DNA was isolated from each sorted fraction and quantified by UV absorbance on a Nanodrop 2000c.

This receptor was identified in a young man in good health. In this chain, TRBV6-6 is recombined with TRBJ2-3; there is no confident call for the D gene. The specimen sequenced was naive CD8+ T cells sorted from blood. This sample's cell subset or site label indicates: CD45RA+CCR7+. The CDR3 region: CASSSSDTQYF. Read as DNA, the sequence is TGTGCCAGCAGTTCTTCAGATACGCAGTATTTT.